The subject of this entry is one T cell receptor (beta chain). Antigen: not known. The junction had 9 bases not matched to a gene; V was cut back by 3 bases and J by 1 base. Germline CDR1 LGHNT, CDR2 FRNRAP. The CDR3 has 18 amino acids. PCR primers comprised 60 Vbeta and 13 Jbeta primers. Here immunoSEQ multiplex PCR was the method, and the copy in TCRdb shows in-frame clones only, minus some. The sample yields about 130,000 clones, 80% seen once. The entry originates in a study of cytomegalovirus exposure and HLA in healthy donors. Study summary: From donors who were HLA-typed, an early data release held 80 million to 85 million unique TCRs.

General study points: Reportedly, fewer N-insertions than the roughly 600-donor mean appeared in an Asian-associated ancestry cluster in a later analysis. According to an earlier analysis, most TCR beta V segments yielded productive rearrangements about 87% or about 30% of the time. A later analysis linked a missense DCLRE1C variant to TCR beta V- and J-gene trimming.

The origin of this receptor is a man aged 25-40 years in good health and CMV-seropositive. Sample: PBMCs. V and J are TRBV12-5 and TRBJ1-6; TRBD1 agrees at 7 bases. DNA for the CDR3: TGTGCTAGTGGTTTTGGGTGGAGGGGGCGTTCCTATAATTCACCCCTCCACTTT. Its protein product is CASGFGWRGRSYNSPLHF.